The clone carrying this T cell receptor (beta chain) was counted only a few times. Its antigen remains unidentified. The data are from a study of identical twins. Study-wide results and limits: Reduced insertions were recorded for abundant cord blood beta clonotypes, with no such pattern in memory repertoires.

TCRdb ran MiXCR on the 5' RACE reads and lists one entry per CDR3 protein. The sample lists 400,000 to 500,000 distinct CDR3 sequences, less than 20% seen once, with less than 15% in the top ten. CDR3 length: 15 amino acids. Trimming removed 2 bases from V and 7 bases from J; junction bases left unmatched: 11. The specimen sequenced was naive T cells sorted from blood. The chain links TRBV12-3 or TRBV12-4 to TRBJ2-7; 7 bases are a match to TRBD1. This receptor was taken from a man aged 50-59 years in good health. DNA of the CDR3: TGTGCCAGCAGTTTATGGGCAGGGGGTGAGAGGGAGCAGTACTTC. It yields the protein CASSLWAGGEREQYF.